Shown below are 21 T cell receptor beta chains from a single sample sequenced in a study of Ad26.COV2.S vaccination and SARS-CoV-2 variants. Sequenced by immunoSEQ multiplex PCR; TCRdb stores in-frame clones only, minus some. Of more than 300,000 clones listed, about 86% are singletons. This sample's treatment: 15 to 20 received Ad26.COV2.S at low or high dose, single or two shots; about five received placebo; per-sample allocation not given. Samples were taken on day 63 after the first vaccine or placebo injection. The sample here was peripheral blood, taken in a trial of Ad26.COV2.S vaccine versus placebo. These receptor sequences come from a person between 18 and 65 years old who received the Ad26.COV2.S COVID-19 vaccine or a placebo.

The CDR3 DNA reads as TGTGCCTCCCGAGGACAGTTGAACACTGAAGCTTTCTTT. This sequence encodes CASRGQLNTEAFF. This rearrangement joins TRBV30 to TRBJ1-1; D is possibly TRBD1 (6 bases). Germline lookup yields CDR1 GTSNPN and CDR2 SVGIG (reference sequence). This CDR3 contains 13 residues. Trimming shortened V by 7 bases and J by 0 bases, and 12 bases separated the two germline ends.

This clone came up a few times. The CDR3 nucleotides are TGTGCCAGCAGTTCCACCGGGAAGGGTGGCAATTCACCCCTCCACTTT. It yields the protein CASSSTGKGGNSPLHF. V and J are TRBV6-6 and TRBJ1-6; no reliable D call. V was shortened by 4 bases and J by 7 bases, with 17 bases between the two germline ends. Germline CDR1 MNHNY, CDR2 SVGAGI (reference sequence). CDR3 length: 16 amino acids.

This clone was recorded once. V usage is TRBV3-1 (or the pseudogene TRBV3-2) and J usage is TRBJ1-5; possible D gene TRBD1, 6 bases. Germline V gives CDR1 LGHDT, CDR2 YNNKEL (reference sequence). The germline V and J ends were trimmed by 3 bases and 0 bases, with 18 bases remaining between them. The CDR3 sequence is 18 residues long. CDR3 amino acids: CASSHQGGGEISNQPQHF. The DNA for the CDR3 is TGTGCCAGCAGCCACCAAGGGGGAGGGGAAATTAGCAATCAGCCCCAGCATTTT.

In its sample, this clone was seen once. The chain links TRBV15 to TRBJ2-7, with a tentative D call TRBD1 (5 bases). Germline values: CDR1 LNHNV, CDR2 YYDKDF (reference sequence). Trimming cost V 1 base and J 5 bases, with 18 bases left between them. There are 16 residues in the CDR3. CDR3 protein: CATSRGGLSHPNEQYF. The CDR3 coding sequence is TGTGCCACCAGCAGAGGGGGCCTGTCCCACCCGAACGAGCAGTACTTC.

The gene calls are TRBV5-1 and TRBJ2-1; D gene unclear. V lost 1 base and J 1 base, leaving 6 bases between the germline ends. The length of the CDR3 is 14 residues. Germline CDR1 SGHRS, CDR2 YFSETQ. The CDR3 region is CASSLIGSYNEQFF. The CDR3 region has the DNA TGCGCCAGCAGCTTGATAGGGTCCTACAATGAGCAGTTCTTC.

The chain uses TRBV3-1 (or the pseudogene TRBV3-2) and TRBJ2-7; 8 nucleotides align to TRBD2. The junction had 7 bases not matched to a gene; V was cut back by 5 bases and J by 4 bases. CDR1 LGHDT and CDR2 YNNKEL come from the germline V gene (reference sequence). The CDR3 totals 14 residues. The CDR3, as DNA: TGTGCCAGCAGCTCCCGCCTAGCGGGTTACGAGCAGTACTTC. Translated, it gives CASSSRLAGYEQYF.

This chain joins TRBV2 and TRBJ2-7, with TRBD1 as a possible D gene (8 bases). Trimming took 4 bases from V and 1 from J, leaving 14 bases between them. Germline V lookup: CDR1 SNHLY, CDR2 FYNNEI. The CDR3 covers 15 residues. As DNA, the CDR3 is TGTGCCAGCAGTGCGGAACAGGGGGGGTCCTACGAGCAGTACTTC. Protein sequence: CASSAEQGGSYEQYF.

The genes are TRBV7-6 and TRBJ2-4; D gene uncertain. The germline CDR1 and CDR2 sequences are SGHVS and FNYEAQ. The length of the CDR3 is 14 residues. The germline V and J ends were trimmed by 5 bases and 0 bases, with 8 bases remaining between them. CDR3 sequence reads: CASSPGVAKNIQYF. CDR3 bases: TGTGCCAGCAGCCCTGGAGTAGCCAAAAACATTCAGTACTTC.

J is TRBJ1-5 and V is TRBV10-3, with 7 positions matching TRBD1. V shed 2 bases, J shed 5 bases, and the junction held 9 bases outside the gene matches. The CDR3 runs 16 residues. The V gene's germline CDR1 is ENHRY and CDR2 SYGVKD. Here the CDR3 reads CAISEGRQGGHQPQHF. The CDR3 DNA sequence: TGTGCCATCAGTGAGGGGAGACAGGGCGGCCATCAGCCCCAGCATTTT.

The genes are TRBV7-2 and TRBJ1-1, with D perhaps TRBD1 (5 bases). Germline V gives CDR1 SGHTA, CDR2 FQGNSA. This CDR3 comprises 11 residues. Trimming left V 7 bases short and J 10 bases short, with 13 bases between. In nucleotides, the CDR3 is TGTGCCAGCAACCTACGGGGGTTAGCTTTCTTT. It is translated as CASNLRGLAFF.

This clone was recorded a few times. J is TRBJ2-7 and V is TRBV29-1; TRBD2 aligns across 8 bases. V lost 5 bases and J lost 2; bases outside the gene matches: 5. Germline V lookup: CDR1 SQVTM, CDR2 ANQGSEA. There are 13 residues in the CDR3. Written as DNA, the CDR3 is TGCAGCGTTTCTAGCGGGCGGACCTACGAGCAGTACTTC. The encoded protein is CSVSSGRTYEQYF.

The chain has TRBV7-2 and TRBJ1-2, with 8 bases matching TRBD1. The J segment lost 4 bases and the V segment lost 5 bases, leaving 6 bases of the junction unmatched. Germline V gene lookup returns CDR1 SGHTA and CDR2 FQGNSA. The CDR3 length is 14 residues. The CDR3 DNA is TGTGCCAGCAGCCAGGGGGCAGCGCCCTATGGCTACACCTTC. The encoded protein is CASSQGAAPYGYTF.

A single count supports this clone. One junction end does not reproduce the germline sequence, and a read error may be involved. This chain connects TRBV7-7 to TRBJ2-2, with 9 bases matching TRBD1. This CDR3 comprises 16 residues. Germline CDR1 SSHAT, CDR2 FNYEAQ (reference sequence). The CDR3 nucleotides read TGTGCTAGCAGCATGACCGGGACAGGGAGCACCGGGGAGCTGTTTTTT. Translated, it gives CASSMTGTGSTGELFF.

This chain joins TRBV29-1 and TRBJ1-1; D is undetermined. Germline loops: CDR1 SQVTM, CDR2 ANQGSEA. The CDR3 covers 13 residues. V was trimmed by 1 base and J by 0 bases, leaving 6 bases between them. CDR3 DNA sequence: TGCAGCGTTGAAGTCAGCCTGAACACTGAAGCTTTCTTT. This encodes CSVEVSLNTEAFF.

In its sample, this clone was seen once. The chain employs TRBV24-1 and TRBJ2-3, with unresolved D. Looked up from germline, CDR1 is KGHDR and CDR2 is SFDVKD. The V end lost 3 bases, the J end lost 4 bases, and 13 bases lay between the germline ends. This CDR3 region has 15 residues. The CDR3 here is CATSDPLYLADTQYF. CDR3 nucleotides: TGTGCCACCAGTGATCCGTTGTACTTGGCAGATACGCAGTATTTT.

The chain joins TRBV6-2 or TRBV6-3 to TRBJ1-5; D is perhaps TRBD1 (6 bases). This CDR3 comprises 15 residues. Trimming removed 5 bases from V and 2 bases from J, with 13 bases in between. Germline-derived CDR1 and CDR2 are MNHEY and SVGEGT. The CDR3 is CASSKGDRGNQPQHF. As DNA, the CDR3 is TGTGCCAGCAGTAAGGGGGACCGTGGCAATCAGCCCCAGCATTTT.

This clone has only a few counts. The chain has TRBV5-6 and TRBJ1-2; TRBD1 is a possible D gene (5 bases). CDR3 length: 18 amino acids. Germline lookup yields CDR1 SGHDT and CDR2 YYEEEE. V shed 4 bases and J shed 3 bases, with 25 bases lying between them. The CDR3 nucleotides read TGTGCCAGCAGCCCTCTTTTCCGGGGGGATAACGGGGACTATGGCTACACCTTC. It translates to CASSPLFRGDNGDYGYTF.

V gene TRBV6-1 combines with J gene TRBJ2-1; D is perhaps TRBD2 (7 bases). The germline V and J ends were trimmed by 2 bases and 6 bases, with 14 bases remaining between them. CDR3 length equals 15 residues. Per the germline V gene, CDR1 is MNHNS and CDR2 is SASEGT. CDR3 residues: CASSEWYGGLNEQFF. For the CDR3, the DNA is TGTGCCAGCAGTGAATGGTACGGGGGGCTCAATGAGCAGTTCTTC.

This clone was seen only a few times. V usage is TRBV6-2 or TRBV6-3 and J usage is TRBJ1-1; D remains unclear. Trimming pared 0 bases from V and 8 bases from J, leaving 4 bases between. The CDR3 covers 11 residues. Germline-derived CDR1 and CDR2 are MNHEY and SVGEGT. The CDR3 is CASSYSREAFF. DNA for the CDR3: TGTGCCAGCAGTTACTCGAGGGAAGCTTTCTTT.

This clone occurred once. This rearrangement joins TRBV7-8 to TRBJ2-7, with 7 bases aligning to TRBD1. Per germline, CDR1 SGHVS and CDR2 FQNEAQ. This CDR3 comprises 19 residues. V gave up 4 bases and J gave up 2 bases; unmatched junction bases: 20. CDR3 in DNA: TGTGCCAGCAGCTCAATCCCGAAGCATAGGACAGGCAATACCTACGAGCAGTACTTC. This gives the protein CASSSIPKHRTGNTYEQYF.

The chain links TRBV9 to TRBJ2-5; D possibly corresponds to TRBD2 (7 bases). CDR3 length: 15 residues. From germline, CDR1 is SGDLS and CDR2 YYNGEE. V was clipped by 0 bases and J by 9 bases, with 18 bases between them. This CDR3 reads CASSVDPGGQRAQYF. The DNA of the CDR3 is TGTGCCAGCAGCGTAGATCCGGGGGGACAACGGGCCCAGTACTTC.